This TCR beta chain was captured by sequencing in a study of OX40 agonist ivuxolimab in advanced cancers. Study as a whole: Three patients, one with hepatocellular carcinoma and two with cutaneous melanoma, responded partially.

General study findings and limits: The expanded peripheral T cells' antigen specificity was not determined.

The CDR3 consists of 16 residues. Germline CDR1 is MNHEY and CDR2 is SMNVEV (reference sequence). V lost 6 bases to trimming and J lost 6 bases, with 24 bases between them. The table came from immunoSEQ multiplex PCR; TCRdb's copy has only in-frame clones and leaves some out. The data hold over 45,000 clones, with roughly three quarters observed a single time. Note on this clone: Its target is not known.

The V call is TRBV27, the J call TRBJ2-7; no definite D call. The sample in question was CD4+ or CD8+ T cells sorted from blood, obtained in a trial of the OX40 agonist ivuxolimab. This clonotype was sampled from an adult with an advanced solid tumor such as melanoma, head and neck, liver or kidney cancer. In DNA, the CDR3 is TGTGCCAGCAGCGGAGTTAACGGGCCCCCTCCTGGCGAGCAGTACTTC. It codes for CASSGVNGPPPGEQYF.